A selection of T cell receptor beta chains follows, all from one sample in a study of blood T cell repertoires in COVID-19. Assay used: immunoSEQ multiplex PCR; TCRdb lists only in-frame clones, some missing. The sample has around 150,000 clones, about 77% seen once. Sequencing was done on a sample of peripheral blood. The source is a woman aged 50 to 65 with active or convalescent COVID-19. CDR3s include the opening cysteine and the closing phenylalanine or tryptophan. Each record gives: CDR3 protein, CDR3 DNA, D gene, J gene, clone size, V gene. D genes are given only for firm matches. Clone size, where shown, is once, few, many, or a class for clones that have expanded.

CDR3: CASSQEIQGGSTDTQYF
DNA: TGTGCCAGCAGCCAAGAAATACAGGGTGGGAGCACAGATACGCAGTATTTT
D: -
J: TRBJ2-3
size: -
V: TRBV4-2

CDR3: CASSQTGGPQPQHF
DNA: TGTGCCAGCAGCCAGACAGGGGGCCCCCAGCCCCAGCATTTT
D: TRBD1
J: TRBJ1-5
size: -
V: TRBV3-1/TRBV3-2

CDR3: CASSPSTPSYEQYF
DNA: TGTGCCAGCAGTCCATCGACTCCATCCTACGAGCAGTACTTC
D: -
J: TRBJ2-7
size: -
V: TRBV28

CDR3: CASSQVVGSNQPQHF
DNA: TGCGCCAGCAGCCAAGTGGTGGGGAGCAATCAGCCTCAGCATTTT
D: -
J: TRBJ1-5
size: -
V: TRBV4-3

CDR3: CASSFTGGEAFF
DNA: TGTGCCAGCAGCTTTACAGGGGGAGAAGCTTTCTTT
D: TRBD1
J: TRBJ1-1
size: -
V: TRBV6-5

CDR3: CASSQDRREVNVLTF
DNA: TGTGCCAGCAGCCAAGATAGACGGGAGGTCAACGTCCTGACTTTC
D: TRBD2
J: TRBJ2-6
size: -
V: TRBV14

CDR3: CASTQLAETQYF
DNA: TGTGCCAGCACTCAACTAGCGGAGACCCAGTACTTC
D: TRBD2
J: TRBJ2-5
size: -
V: TRBV6-6

CDR3: CASSDLAGSENEQYF
DNA: TGTGCCAGCAGTGACCTAGCGGGGTCCGAGAACGAGCAGTACTTC
D: TRBD2
J: TRBJ2-7
size: -
V: TRBV2

CDR3: CASSQMADSYNEQFF
DNA: TGTGCCAGCAGCCAAATGGCGGATTCCTACAATGAGCAGTTCTTC
D: -
J: TRBJ2-1
size: -
V: TRBV3-1/TRBV3-2

CDR3: CSASDRSGYTF
DNA: TGCAGCGCTTCGGACAGGTCGGGCTACACCTTC
D: TRBD1
J: TRBJ1-2
size: few
V: TRBV29-1

CDR3: CASSIDFSGETQYF
DNA: TGTGCCAGTAGTATAGATTTCTCCGGAGAGACCCAGTACTTC
D: -
J: TRBJ2-5
size: -
V: TRBV19

CDR3: CASSRTIDSSYNSPLHF
DNA: TGTGCCAGCAGCCGAACCATTGACAGCTCCTATAATTCACCCCTCCACTTT
D: -
J: TRBJ1-6
size: -
V: TRBV28

CDR3: CASNNFSGDGYTF
DNA: TGTGCCAGCAATAATTTTTCAGGGGATGGCTACACCTTC
D: -
J: TRBJ1-2
size: -
V: TRBV7-9

CDR3: CASSLAGGGNNQPQHF
DNA: TGTGCCAGCAGCTTAGCGGGAGGGGGAAACAATCAGCCCCAGCATTTT
D: -
J: TRBJ1-5
size: -
V: TRBV7-2

CDR3: CASSLWRASYEQYF
DNA: TGTGCCAGCAGCTTGTGGCGGGCCAGCTACGAGCAGTACTTC
D: -
J: TRBJ2-7
size: few
V: TRBV5-6

CDR3: CASSPRQGSSYEQYF
DNA: TGTGCCAGCAGCCCCCGACAGGGGTCCTCCTACGAGCAGTACTTC
D: TRBD1
J: TRBJ2-7
size: few
V: TRBV4-2

CDR3: CASSVDLRETQYF
DNA: TGTGCCAGCAGCGTGGATTTGAGGGAGACCCAGTACTTC
D: -
J: TRBJ2-5
size: -
V: TRBV9

CDR3: CASSLLAGVDGYTF
DNA: TGTGCCAGCAGCTTATTGGCAGGGGTCGATGGCTACACCTTC
D: -
J: TRBJ1-2
size: -
V: TRBV7-2

CDR3: CASSSNGQGPGGYTF
DNA: TGTGCCAGCAGCTCCAACGGACAGGGCCCGGGCGGCTACACCTTC
D: TRBD1
J: TRBJ1-2
size: -
V: TRBV7-9

CDR3: CASSSWTSGGEETQYF
DNA: TGTGCCAGCAGCTCGTGGACTAGCGGGGGTGAGGAGACCCAGTACTTC
D: TRBD2
J: TRBJ2-5
size: -
V: TRBV5-6

CDR3: CASSLGVAGTAYNEQFF
DNA: TGTGCCAGCAGCTTAGGAGTAGCGGGAACCGCCTACAATGAGCAGTTCTTC
D: TRBD2
J: TRBJ2-1
size: -
V: TRBV11-3

CDR3: CASSFGDRGYEQYF
DNA: TGTGCCAGCAGCTTCGGGGACAGGGGGTACGAGCAGTACTTC
D: TRBD1
J: TRBJ2-7
size: -
V: TRBV7-2

CDR3: CASSPGYEQYF
DNA: TGCGCCAGCAGCCCAGGCTACGAGCAGTACTTC
D: -
J: TRBJ2-7
size: few
V: TRBV4-1

CDR3: CASSRAGPSSYEQYF
DNA: TGCGCCAGCAGCAGAGCAGGGCCCAGCTCCTACGAGCAGTACTTC
D: -
J: TRBJ2-7
size: -
V: TRBV5-1

CDR3: CASSQDLEAWRTGLLSRNEQYF
DNA: TGCGCCAGCAGCCAAGATCTTGAGGCTTGGCGGACAGGGCTTTTGAGTCGGAACGAGCAGTACTTC
D: TRBD1
J: TRBJ2-7
size: -
V: TRBV4-3

CDR3: CASSQTGQPQHF
DNA: TGTGCCAGCAGCCAAACGGGGCAGCCCCAGCATTTT
D: -
J: TRBJ1-5
size: -
V: TRBV3-1/TRBV3-2

CDR3: CASSSWDRGYEQYF
DNA: TGTGCCAGCAGTTCCTGGGACAGGGGGTACGAGCAGTACTTC
D: TRBD1
J: TRBJ2-7
size: -
V: TRBV6-5

CDR3: CASSPTSGRARNEQFF
DNA: TGTGCCAGCAGCCCTACTAGCGGGAGGGCCAGGAATGAGCAGTTCTTC
D: TRBD2
J: TRBJ2-1
size: few
V: TRBV7-6

CDR3: CASSQGTSGSRFF
DNA: TGTGCCAGCAGCCAAGGTACTAGCGGGAGTAGGTTCTTC
D: TRBD2
J: TRBJ2-1
size: -
V: TRBV3-1/TRBV3-2

CDR3: CASSLIRVSGRATGELFF
DNA: TGTGCCAGCAGCTTAATTAGAGTGAGCGGGAGGGCCACCGGGGAGCTGTTTTTT
D: TRBD2
J: TRBJ2-2
size: few
V: TRBV7-2

CDR3: CASSDWGQENSYGYTF
DNA: TGTGCCAGCAGTGATTGGGGACAGGAGAATAGCTATGGCTACACCTTC
D: TRBD1
J: TRBJ1-2
size: few
V: TRBV25-1

CDR3: CATSPGFDGNEQFF
DNA: TGTGCCACGTCACCGGGATTCGACGGCAATGAGCAGTTCTTC
D: -
J: TRBJ2-1
size: few
V: TRBV24-1

CDR3: CASSPRSTSYEQYF
DNA: TGTGCCAGCAGCCCTAGGTCAACCTCCTACGAGCAGTACTTC
D: -
J: TRBJ2-7
size: -
V: TRBV2

CDR3: CASSRSQGANTGELFF
DNA: TGTGCCAGCAGCCGCTCACAGGGGGCGAACACCGGGGAGCTGTTTTTT
D: TRBD1
J: TRBJ2-2
size: -
V: TRBV4-2

CDR3: CASSFTGGSGELFF
DNA: TGTGCCAGCAGCTTTACAGGGGGCTCCGGGGAGCTGTTTTTT
D: TRBD1
J: TRBJ2-2
size: -
V: TRBV7-9

CDR3: CAWSPKTGGGNTIYF
DNA: TGTGCCTGGAGCCCCAAGACGGGGGGTGGAAACACCATATATTTT
D: -
J: TRBJ1-3
size: -
V: TRBV30

CDR3: CASSLIGRGYNQPQHF
DNA: TGTGCCAGCAGTTTAATCGGCCGGGGGTACAATCAGCCCCAGCATTTT
D: -
J: TRBJ1-5
size: once
V: TRBV27

CDR3: CASSQAGADYGYTF
DNA: TGTGCCAGCAGCCAAGCTGGGGCGGACTATGGCTACACCTTC
D: -
J: TRBJ1-2
size: -
V: TRBV3-1/TRBV3-2

CDR3: CASSSRKWGNYGYTF
DNA: TGTGCCAGCAGCTCCCGAAAGTGGGGCAACTATGGCTACACCTTC
D: -
J: TRBJ1-2
size: -
V: TRBV5-8

CDR3: CASSQVVAGAGEQFF
DNA: TGCGCCAGCAGCCAAGTCGTAGCGGGGGCCGGAGAGCAGTTCTTC
D: TRBD2
J: TRBJ2-1
size: -
V: TRBV4-3

CDR3: CASSPRQANENTEAFF
DNA: TGTGCCAGCAGCCCTAGACAGGCTAACGAGAACACTGAAGCTTTCTTT
D: -
J: TRBJ1-1
size: once
V: TRBV7-2

CDR3: CASLPWAGGSTGELFF
DNA: TGCGCCAGCCTCCCTTGGGCGGGGGGTTCCACCGGGGAGCTGTTTTTT
D: TRBD2
J: TRBJ2-2
size: -
V: TRBV5-1

CDR3: CASSFGFSGTGELFF
DNA: TGTGCCAGCAGCTTTGGTTTTTCGGGCACCGGGGAGCTGTTTTTT
D: -
J: TRBJ2-2
size: -
V: TRBV5-6

CDR3: CASSQSERGNTIYF
DNA: TGCGCCAGCAGCCAAAGCGAGAGGGGAAACACCATATATTTT
D: -
J: TRBJ1-3
size: -
V: TRBV4-1

CDR3: CASSQTPFSNQPQHF
DNA: TGTGCCAGCAGTCAGACACCCTTTAGCAATCAGCCCCAGCATTTT
D: -
J: TRBJ1-5
size: once
V: TRBV7-2

CDR3: CASSQTLDIYNEQFF
DNA: TGCGCCAGCAGCCAAACTCTGGACATTTACAATGAGCAGTTCTTC
D: -
J: TRBJ2-1
size: -
V: TRBV5-1

CDR3: CASRRRRDSYEQYF
DNA: TGTGCCAGCAGACGCCGCCGGGATTCCTACGAGCAGTACTTC
D: -
J: TRBJ2-7
size: -
V: TRBV6-5

CDR3: CASSWTPGGNTEAFF
DNA: TGCGCCAGCAGCTGGACTCCCGGAGGGAACACTGAAGCTTTCTTT
D: -
J: TRBJ1-1
size: -
V: TRBV5-1

CDR3: CASSSSRLGGTETQYF
DNA: TGTGCCAGCAGCAGCAGTCGCTTAGGCGGGACGGAGACCCAGTACTTC
D: -
J: TRBJ2-5
size: -
V: TRBV7-8

CDR3: CASSLSEGVHGYTF
DNA: TGTGCCAGCAGTTTATCGGAAGGGGTCCATGGCTACACCTTC
D: -
J: TRBJ1-2
size: once
V: TRBV27

CDR3: CASSRTGGTSYEQYF
DNA: TGTGCCAGTAGTAGAACAGGGGGAACCTCCTACGAGCAGTACTTC
D: TRBD1
J: TRBJ2-7
size: -
V: TRBV19

CDR3: CASSPAWLAGEETQYF
DNA: TGTGCCAGCAGCCCAGCCTGGCTAGCGGGAGAAGAGACCCAGTACTTC
D: TRBD2
J: TRBJ2-5
size: -
V: TRBV3-1/TRBV3-2

CDR3: CASRLGLGTSSDTQYF
DNA: TGTGCCAGCAGGCTTGGCCTCGGGACTAGCAGTGATACGCAGTATTTT
D: TRBD2
J: TRBJ2-3
size: -
V: TRBV2

CDR3: CASSSPGSEQFF
DNA: TGTGCCAGCAGTTCTCCGGGGAGTGAGCAGTTCTTC
D: -
J: TRBJ2-1
size: -
V: TRBV12-3/TRBV12-4

CDR3: CASSYEGQIHGAFF
DNA: TGTGCCAGCAGTTACGAAGGACAGATACATGGAGCTTTCTTT
D: -
J: TRBJ1-1
size: -
V: TRBV6-2/TRBV6-3

CDR3: CASSLVGRWDTEAFF
DNA: TGTGCCAGCAGTTTAGTGGGGAGGTGGGACACTGAAGCTTTCTTT
D: -
J: TRBJ1-1
size: few
V: TRBV28

CDR3: CASKRQGGTEAFF
DNA: TGTGCCAGCAAGCGACAGGGGGGCACTGAAGCTTTCTTT
D: TRBD1
J: TRBJ1-1
size: -
V: TRBV28

CDR3: CASSDTNNNEQFF
DNA: TGTGCCAGCAGTGATACTAATAACAATGAGCAGTTCTTC
D: -
J: TRBJ2-1
size: -
V: TRBV2

CDR3: CASSAHGTGINEQYF
DNA: TGTGCCAGCAGCGCCCATGGGACAGGGATAAACGAGCAGTACTTC
D: TRBD1
J: TRBJ2-7
size: -
V: TRBV11-2

CDR3: CASSERGGVANEQFF
DNA: TGTGCCAGCAGTGAACGTGGAGGGGTTGCCAATGAGCAGTTCTTC
D: -
J: TRBJ2-1
size: -
V: TRBV2